This T cell receptor beta chain comes out of a study of blood T cell repertoires in COVID-19. Original processing methods: Estimated nucleated cell counts came from reference gene primer amplification. Some clones are missing from TCRdb's copy, which holds only in-frame ones; the method was immunoSEQ multiplex PCR. V, J and clone size are those of that table, while D and trimming were read from the DNA. Of around 200,000 clones in the sample, 80% to 90% were seen once. Deletions cut 0 bases from V and 1 base from J, with 10 bases between. CDR1 and CDR2 (germline): SGHVS, FNYEAQ. CDR3 length equals 16 residues.

The sequence derives from a man older than 75 with acute or convalescent COVID-19. This chain connects TRBV7-6 to TRBJ1-5; no clear D. Sequenced input: peripheral blood. CDR3 nucleotides: TGTGCCAGCAGCTTAGCCCAGGCCCCCAGCAATCAGCCCCAGCATTTT. Amino acids: CASSLAQAPSNQPQHF.